The sequence of this T cell receptor (beta chain) was determined in a study of metastatic and nonmetastatic thyroid tumors. TCRdb reprocessed the PCR reads via MiXCR. The table has about 25,000 clones, approximately 22% seen once. There were no patients who had received any treatment before thyroid surgery. V lost 6 bases and J 2 bases, leaving 17 bases between the germline ends. Germline V lookup: CDR1 MDHEN, CDR2 SYDVKM. CDR3 length: 15 amino acids. The sequenced sample was blood. The receptor was isolated from a male donor with papillary thyroid cancer or a benign thyroid nodule (not recorded which). Some clones in this sample may be carry-over from other donors' samples. This sequence joins TRBV28 and TRBJ2-7; D is perhaps TRBD2 (5 bases). The CDR3 here is CASSPWVHGAYEQYF. The CDR3 DNA follows: TGTGCCAGCAGCCCCTGGGTACACGGGGCCTACGAGCAGTACTTC.